These 14 T cell receptor beta chains originate from one sample sequenced in a study of T cell responses to AZD1222 COVID-19 vaccine (dated by TCRdb to the early 2020s). The library was made by the immunoSEQ multiplex PCR assay. As stored in TCRdb, this immuneACCESS dataset retains in-frame rearrangements with V and J assigned. A fraction of the clones does not appear; measured against another copy, unresolved V genes explain less than half of the discrepancy, and the remainder lacks a known reason. The sample table lists 150,000 to 200,000 clones, 90% of them with a count of one. The top ten hold about 6% of the sample. The sample's time point, from its label and the paper: about 28 days (+/-7) after the second vaccine dose. The source material was peripheral blood, sampled 28 days after the second AZD1222 dose. The source is an adult who received the AZD1222 COVID-19 vaccine.

The chain links TRBV2 to TRBJ2-1, with 8 bases fitting TRBD2. This CDR3 has 17 amino acids. CDR1 and CDR2 from the germline V gene are SNHLY and FYNNEI. V lost 1 base and J lost 0; bases outside the gene matches: 5. The CDR3 nucleotides are TGTGCCAGCAGTGAAGTCGGGGGGGTTTACTCCTACAATGAGCAGTTCTTC. Translating gives CASSEVGGVYSYNEQFF.

The rearrangement links TRBV3-1 (or the pseudogene TRBV3-2) to TRBJ2-3, with D perhaps being TRBD1 or TRBD2 (7 bases each). Germline CDR1 is LGHDT and CDR2 is YNNKEL (reference sequence). There are 14 residues in the CDR3. V was cut by 3 bases and J by 13 bases, with 20 bases left in between. The CDR3 region is CASSQYFRGGPEYF. Written as DNA, the CDR3 is TGTGCCAGCAGCCAGTACTTCAGGGGGGGGCCGGAGTATTTT.

The gene calls are TRBV7-6 and TRBJ2-5; D tentatively fits TRBD1 or TRBD2 (5 bases each). The V gene lost 5 bases and the J gene lost 2 bases, with 15 bases spanning the gap. This CDR3 spans 15 amino acids. CDR1 and CDR2 from the germline V gene are SGHVS and FNYEAQ. CDR3 in amino acids: CASSPGPSGQETQYF. CDR3 in DNA: TGTGCCAGCAGCCCGGGACCTTCGGGGCAAGAGACCCAGTACTTC.

The J gene is TRBJ1-3, the V gene TRBV5-4; possibly TRBD1 for D (5 bases). This CDR3 contains 16 residues. V was trimmed by 4 bases and J by 8 bases, leaving 22 bases between them. CDR1 is SGHNT and CDR2 is YYREEE in the germline V gene (reference sequence). For the CDR3, the DNA is TGTGCCAGCAGCGTCTTGCCGGGGCTCCAGGTGGACACCATATATTTT. Amino acid sequence: CASSVLPGLQVDTIYF. Based on the CDR3 plus reference TRBV5-4 and TRBJ1-3, the full variable domain is ETGVTQSPTHLIKTRGQQVTLRCSSQSGHNTVSWYQQALGQGPQFIFQYYREEENGRGNFPPRFSGLQFPNYSSELNVNALELDDSALYLCASSVLPGLQVDTIYFGEGSWLTVV.

The genes are TRBV29-1 and TRBJ1-1; 10 positions agree with TRBD1. The CDR3 totals 14 residues. Germline V gene data show CDR1 as SQVTM and CDR2 as ANQGSEA. V dropped 6 bases and J dropped 6; count of bases not matched to a gene: 10. The DNA of the CDR3 is TGCAGCGTATCCTGGACAGGGGGTTTGGCTGAAGCTTTCTTT. Encoded protein: CSVSWTGGLAEAFF.

This rearrangement joins TRBV29-1 to TRBJ1-3; 9 bases fit TRBD1. V was clipped by 0 bases and J by 16 bases; unmatched bases: 4. The CDR3 consists of 11 residues. CDR1 is SQVTM and CDR2 is ANQGSEA in the germline V gene. The CDR3 DNA reads TGCAGCGTTGAAGACCGGGACAGGGTTTATTTT. Protein sequence: CSVEDRDRVYF.

The V call is TRBV6-6, the J call TRBJ1-3; D is ambiguous. The germline gives CDR1 MNHNY, CDR2 SVGAGI (reference sequence). This CDR3 is built from 16 residues. Trimming pared 5 bases from V and 1 base from J, leaving 15 bases between. CDR3: CASSQPQGPSGNTIYF. Written as DNA, the CDR3 is TGTGCCAGCAGTCAGCCCCAAGGGCCTTCTGGAAACACCATATATTTT.

This clone was seen only once. The chain combines TRBV28 with TRBJ1-6; 7 positions agree with TRBD1. CDR3 size: 17 residues. With V trimmed by 6 bases and J by 8 bases, 16 bases remained unmatched. Germline-derived CDR1 and CDR2 are MDHEN and SYDVKM. The CDR3 loop reads CASSRSDREPSHSPLHF. In DNA, the CDR3 is TGTGCCAGCAGCCGATCTGACAGGGAGCCTTCGCATTCACCCCTCCACTTT.

This sequence joins TRBV30 and TRBJ1-2; TRBD1 agrees at 9 bases. The CDR3 totals 14 residues. Trimming cost V 1 base and J 7 bases; bases outside gene matches: 7. Germline values: CDR1 GTSNPN, CDR2 SVGIG (reference sequence). CDR3 protein: CAWSEDRGSAGYTF. The CDR3 coding sequence is TGTGCCTGGAGTGAGGACAGGGGTTCGGCTGGCTACACCTTC.

This clone was counted once. V is TRBV9 and J is TRBJ2-1, with TRBD2 matching over 8 bases. CDR3 length: 14 amino acids. Germline trimming cut 6 bases from V and 0 bases from J; bases unmatched to any gene: 2. Germline CDR1 reads SGDLS; CDR2 reads YYNGEE. CDR3 coding DNA: TGTGCCAGCACCAGCGGGAGCTCCTACAATGAGCAGTTCTTC. It specifies CASTSGSSYNEQFF.

This sequence joins TRBV5-6 and TRBJ1-2; the match to TRBD1 covers 11 bases. This CDR3 contains 15 residues. Trimming at V came to 0 bases and at J to 8 bases, leaving 6 bases not matched to a gene. Germline CDR1 and CDR2: SGHDT and YYEEEE. CDR3 DNA: TGTGCCAGCAGCTTGGATGGACAGGGGGCGCGGGGCTACACCTTC. Translating gives CASSLDGQGARGYTF.

This chain uses TRBV4-2 with TRBJ2-7, with a possible D match to TRBD1 (6 bases). V was cut by 2 bases and J by 0 bases, with 14 bases left in between. Germline CDR1 is LGHNA and CDR2 is YNFKEQ. CDR3 length: 16 amino acids. The DNA of the CDR3 is TGTGCCAGCAGCCAACGACAGGACGACAGCTCCTACGAGCAGTACTTC. Translated, it gives CASSQRQDDSSYEQYF.

The chain employs TRBV18 and TRBJ2-7, with a weak D call TRBD2 (6 bases). CDR1 is KGHSH, CDR2 LQKENI, per germline. CDR3 length equals 15 residues. Trimming took off 3 bases at V and 0 bases at J, with 12 bases between the two ends. As DNA, the CDR3 is TGTGCCAGCTCACCGGGCGGGACCTACTCCTACGAGCAGTACTTC. Translated: CASSPGGTYSYEQYF.

The count of this clone is one. The V call is TRBV6-5, the J call TRBJ1-2; no reliable D call. This CDR3 comprises 15 residues. The germline V and J ends were trimmed by 10 bases and 8 bases, with 26 bases remaining between them. Germline V gene lookup returns CDR1 MNHEY and CDR2 SVGAGI. CDR3 DNA sequence: TGTGCCACCATTGGGGAGTCGACGGGCGCGCGGGGCTACACCTTC. Translated, it gives CATIGESTGARGYTF.